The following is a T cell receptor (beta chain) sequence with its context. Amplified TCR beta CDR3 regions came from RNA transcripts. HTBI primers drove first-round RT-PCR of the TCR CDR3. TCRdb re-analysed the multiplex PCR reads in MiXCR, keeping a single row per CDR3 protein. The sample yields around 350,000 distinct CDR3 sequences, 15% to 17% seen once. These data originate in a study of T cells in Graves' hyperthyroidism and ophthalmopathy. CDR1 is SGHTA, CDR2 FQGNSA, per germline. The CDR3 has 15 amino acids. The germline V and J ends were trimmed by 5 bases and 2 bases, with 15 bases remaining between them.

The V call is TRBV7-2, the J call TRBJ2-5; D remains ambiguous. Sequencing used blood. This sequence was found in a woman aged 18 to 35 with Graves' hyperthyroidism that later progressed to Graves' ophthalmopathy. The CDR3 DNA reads TGTGCCAGCAGCCCTCCGGGCCTTAGACAAGAGACCCAGTACTTC. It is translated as CASSPPGLRQETQYF.